This T cell receptor beta chain was sequenced for a study of Graves' ophthalmopathy and Graves' hyperthyroidism. General observations from the study: Using 13 signatures, a model distinguished ophthalmopathy from stable hyperthyroidism, reaching about 89% sensitivity and about 81% specificity.

This clonotype was detected ten times or more. Its target is not known. The junction does not match germline at one end; this may be a read error. As the template, RNA transcripts were used to amplify TCR beta CDR3 regions. First-round RT-PCR relied on HTBI primers, and a second-round multiplex PCR came next. A single record per CDR3 protein comes from TCRdb applying MiXCR to the multiplex PCR reads. The table lists hundreds of thousands of distinct CDR3 sequences, just over 15% of them singletons. The source material was peripheral blood. The clonotype comes from a woman aged 18-35 years with stable Graves' hyperthyroidism.

CDR3: CASSTAGARPPRDF. In DNA form, the CDR3 reads TGTGCCAGCAGTACTGCGGGGGCCCGACCCCCTAGAGACTTC. The chain has TRBV2 and TRBJ2-4; the D gene is possibly TRBD2 (7 bases). Germline CDR1 and CDR2: SNHLY and FYNNEI. CDR3 size: 14 residues. The entire variable domain, with the rest obtained from reference TRBV2 and TRBJ2-4, is as follows: EPEVTQTPSHQVTQMGQEVILRCVPISNHLYFYWYRQILGQKVEFLVSFYNNEISEKSEIFDDQFSVERPDGSNFTLKIRSTKLEDSAMYFCASSTAGARPPRDFGAGTRLSVL.